Below are 19 T cell receptor beta chains sequenced from a single sample in a study of CD8+CD57+ T cells in acquired aplastic anemia. Patients picked for sequencing had shown CD8+CD57+ cell expansion detected by flow cytometry. Genomic DNA provided the template from which TCR beta VDJ and CDR3 profiles were obtained. TCRdb itself ran the reads through MiXCR, one entry per CDR3 protein. Of about 190,000 distinct CDR3 sequences in the sample, less than 60% were seen once. The specimen was sorted CD4+, CD8+, or CD8+CD57+ T cells (not recorded which) from PBMCs. Source of these receptors: a human donor with aplastic anemia.

This chain connects TRBV24-1 to TRBJ2-2; D is undetermined. Germline lookup yields CDR1 KGHDR and CDR2 SFDVKD. V lost 5 bases and J lost 7, with 10 bases in between. This CDR3 spans 13 amino acids. The CDR3 DNA reads as TGTGCCACCAGTGGCAGGCTGGGCGGGGAGCTGTTTTTT. Its translation is CATSGRLGGELFF.

As for this clonotype: This CDR3 fails to terminate in the conserved phenylalanine or tryptophan, so it likely reflects a read error. CDR3 amino acids: CASSSEDRNYNSPLHL. The DNA for the CDR3 is TGTGCCAGCAGCTCCGAAGACAGGAACTATAATTCACCCCTCCACCTT. This chain uses TRBV5-5 with TRBJ1-6, with a tentative D call TRBD1 (6 bases). Germline V lookup: CDR1 SGHKS, CDR2 YYEKEE (reference sequence). V was cut by 3 bases and J by 3 bases, with 13 bases left in between. This CDR3 is built from 16 residues.

The chain carries TRBV29-1 and TRBJ2-7; D unclear. Trimming shortened V by 0 bases and J by 1 base, and 7 bases separated the two germline ends. Germline V gives CDR1 SQVTM, CDR2 ANQGSEA. This CDR3 is built from 13 residues. The CDR3: CSVEEAQSYEQYF. CDR3 DNA: TGCAGCGTTGAAGAAGCACAGTCCTACGAGCAGTACTTC.

This sequence joins TRBV29-1 and TRBJ2-1; D is uncertain. V lost 6 bases to trimming and J lost 11 bases, with 14 bases between them. The CDR3 sequence is 11 residues long. CDR1 is SQVTM, CDR2 ANQGSEA, per germline. CDR3 in DNA: TGCAGCGTCATCCTACTCGGACAGCAGTTCTTC. Translation: CSVILLGQQFF.

This chain links TRBV20-1 with TRBJ2-5, with D perhaps being TRBD1 or TRBD2 (5 bases each). There are 17 residues in the CDR3. CDR1 is DFQATT, CDR2 SNEGSKA, per germline (reference sequence). The V end was cut by 6 bases, the J end by 1 base, with 24 bases between. The CDR3 DNA follows: TGCAGTGCCAGCAGCACCTTCAGGGACCCGCTCCAAGAGACCCAGTACTTC. This gives the protein CSASSTFRDPLQETQYF.

The chain recombines TRBV11-3 with TRBJ1-2, with unresolved D. The V gene lost 1 base and the J gene lost 2 bases, with 5 bases spanning the gap. Germline CDR1 is SGHNT and CDR2 is YENEEA. The CDR3 sequence is 13 residues long. The DNA for the CDR3 is TGTGCCAGCAGCTTAGGGATAAACTATGGCTACACCTTC. Translation gives CASSLGINYGYTF.

This clonotype was picked up a small number of times. V is TRBV19 and J is TRBJ2-7; D remains unclear. V dropped 8 bases and J dropped 3 bases, with 11 bases sitting between them. The CDR3 is 12 residues long. Germline-derived CDR1 and CDR2 are LNHDA and SQIVND (reference sequence). The DNA of the CDR3 is TGTGCCAGTGGGCGTGGGGACTACGAGCAGTACTTC. Protein product: CASGRGDYEQYF.

This rearrangement joins TRBV7-9 to TRBJ1-2; weak D call: TRBD1 (6 bases). The V gene's germline CDR1 is SEHNR and CDR2 FQNEAQ (reference sequence). V gave up 1 base and J gave up 6 bases, with 15 bases separating them. The CDR3 runs 15 residues. As DNA, the CDR3 is TGTGCCAGCAGCTTAGGCACGGGGGCTACAGATGGCTACACCTTC. It is translated as CASSLGTGATDGYTF.

The chain joins TRBV4-2 to TRBJ1-6; a possible D gene is TRBD1 (5 bases). This CDR3 comprises 14 residues. Per germline, CDR1 LGHNA and CDR2 YNFKEQ. Trimming took off 3 bases at V and 8 bases at J, with 11 bases between the two ends. DNA for the CDR3: TGTGCCAGCAGCCACGAGGGGTTTGATTCACCCCTCCACTTT. Amino acids: CASSHEGFDSPLHF.

The V and J genes are TRBV12-3 or TRBV12-4 and TRBJ1-2, with unresolved D. The CDR3 consists of 12 residues. Trimming took off 3 bases at V and 5 bases at J, with 7 bases between the two ends. DNA of the CDR3: TGTGCCAGCAGTTTCGGGAGATATGGCTACACCTTC. It is translated as CASSFGRYGYTF.

This chain joins TRBV10-3 and TRBJ2-7, with TRBD2 matching 13 bases. CDR3 size: 14 residues. V was pared by 11 bases and J by 7 bases, with 11 bases of the junction left unmatched. The germline V gene has CDR1 ENHRY and CDR2 SYGVKD. For the CDR3, the DNA is TGTGCCTACGCCCGGACTAGCGGGAGCTGGGAGCAGTACTTC. Translating it yields CAYARTSGSWEQYF.

This clonotype was counted at least ten times. DNA of the CDR3: TGCGCCAGCAGCTTGGATGGGACTGCGACCCGTAAGTACGAGCAGTACTTC. This sequence encodes CASSLDGTATRKYEQYF. V gene TRBV5-1 combines with J gene TRBJ2-7, with D perhaps TRBD2 (6 bases). This CDR3 is 17 amino acids long. Between the trimmed V and J ends, which lost 0 bases and 4 bases, there was a span of 20 bases. Germline assignment: CDR1 SGHRS and CDR2 YFSETQ.

CDR3 DNA: TGCGCCAGCAGTGATGGGGGGGCAGGAACAGATACGCAGTATTTT. Protein product: CASSDGGAGTDTQYF. The rearrangement uses TRBV10-1 and TRBJ2-3, with a possible D match to TRBD2 (7 bases). CDR3 length equals 15 residues. CDR1 is WNHNN, CDR2 SYGVQD, per germline (reference sequence). V lost 3 bases and J 3 bases, leaving 13 bases between the germline ends.

This clonotype was recorded once. This CDR3 reads CSARTTTNTGELFF. CDR3 DNA: TGCAGTGCTAGGACGACAACGAACACCGGGGAGCTGTTTTTT. The chain couples TRBV20-1 to TRBJ2-2; no clear D gene. This CDR3 comprises 14 residues. Germline CDR1 and CDR2: DFQATT and SNEGSKA (reference sequence). Trimming pared 3 bases from V and 0 bases from J, leaving 8 bases between.

This clonotype occurred once. At one end the junction does not follow the germline gene, possibly because of a read error. The V and J genes are TRBV2 and TRBJ1-3; a possible D gene is TRBD1 (6 bases). Germline V gene lookup returns CDR1 SNHLY and CDR2 FYNNEI. The CDR3 totals 16 residues. The CDR3 reads CASIRGTRSSGSTIYF. CDR3 sequence (DNA): TGTGCCAGCATCCGTGGGACACGAAGCTCTGGAAGCACCATATATTTT.

This clonotype has ten or more counts. The chain employs TRBV5-1 and TRBJ1-3, with D possibly being TRBD1 (6 bases). V shed 2 bases and J shed 4 bases, with 13 bases lying between them. The CDR3 consists of 15 residues. Germline CDR1 reads SGHRS; CDR2 reads YFSETQ. The CDR3 DNA sequence: TGCGCCAGCAGCTTCGGACAGTCTTCCGGAAACACCATATATTTT. It encodes CASSFGQSSGNTIYF.

This clonotype was seen just once. This sequence joins TRBV11-3 and TRBJ2-7; 8 nucleotides match TRBD1. V gave up 1 base and J gave up 6 bases; unmatched junction bases: 2. This CDR3 region has 13 residues. Germline V gene data show CDR1 as SGHNT and CDR2 as YENEEA. For the CDR3, the DNA is TGTGCCAGCAGCTTAGGGACAGGGTCCGAGCAGTACTTC. Protein: CASSLGTGSEQYF.

As concerns this clonotype: The junction shows a germline mismatch at one end, possibly a read error. The chain employs TRBV7-6 and TRBJ2-5; D possibly corresponds to TRBD1 (5 bases). This CDR3 contains 15 residues. Germline loops: CDR1 SGHVS, CDR2 FNYEAQ. The CDR3 bases are TGTGCCAGCAGCTTAGCGTCGACAGTACAAGGGACCCAGTACTTC. Encoded protein: CASSLASTVQGTQYF.

The chain has TRBV7-9 and TRBJ2-7; D gene ambiguous. Germline values: CDR1 SEHNR, CDR2 FQNEAQ (reference sequence). CDR3 length: 12 residues. Trimming removed 5 bases from V and 2 bases from J, with 7 bases in between. CDR3 region: CASSPPTYEQYF. The DNA for the CDR3 is TGTGCCAGCAGCCCCCCCACCTACGAGCAGTACTTC.